This TCR beta chain comes out of a study of T cells in Graves' hyperthyroidism and ophthalmopathy (dated by TCRdb to about 2019). Looking at the study overall: Peripheral blood was collected at initial diagnosis, before any treatment. TCR V-J signatures able to tell the groups apart were searched for in a discovery cohort of around 95 patients, of whom roughly 42 had Graves' ophthalmopathy and 55 to 60 had stable Graves' hyperthyroidism. Prospective prediction of ophthalmopathy was tested in an independent validation cohort consisting of 18 hyperthyroidism patients and more than 15 patients who later progressed to ophthalmopathy. The 100 discovery patients were divided at random into training and test sets in a 7:3 ratio. In addition, the study compared T-cell repertoires in thyroid tissue and in blood from roughly six Graves' hyperthyroidism patients. After blood sampling, hyperthyroidism patients were treated with methimazole at a starting dose of 30 mg daily, and ophthalmopathy patients were treated with high-dose intravenous methylprednisolone. The paper reports TCR Vbeta CDR3 sequencing of some 140 peripheral blood samples: 40 to 45 ophthalmopathy, approximately 74 hyperthyroidism and 17 progressor patients. The paper as a whole reports these results and caveats: In validation, progression to ophthalmopathy was predicted by the model with 55% to 71% sensitivity and nearly 75% specificity, a median of approximately 7.1 months before onset. No statistical method was used to fix the sample size in advance, and group allocation was not hidden from the investigators. In cross-validation, a model built on a 13 V-J signature told ophthalmopathy apart from stable hyperthyroidism with approximately 90% sensitivity and approximately 84% specificity, and in testing the same model reached 80%/75%. Most expanded thyroid clonotypes (frequency above 0.001) were also detected in blood, a finding suggesting that blood repertoires may reflect thyroid immune responses.

Counted from cysteine to phenylalanine, this CDR3 has 15 amino acids. Only the CDR3 part of the read is kept: 45 bases, read in frame from the first base. Relative to germline, V is 5 bases shorter and J is 0 bases shorter, with 11 bases between their ends. The TCR beta CDR3 regions were amplified from RNA transcripts. The TCR CDR3 was subjected to a first round of RT-PCR using the HTBI primer set and the Qiagen OneStep RT-PCR kit. Libraries were constructed in a second round of multiplex PCR, after which size selection and purification were carried out. Paired-end sequencing of the libraries was performed with 100 bp reads on an Illumina HiSeq2000. The authors processed their data as follows. SOAPnuke was used to process the raw data, with reads discarded if the reads contained adapters or uncalled bases, had a mean Phred below 15, or lacked an exact constant-primer or identifier match. COPE v1.2.5 was used to merge the high-quality paired reads, and each unique nucleotide sequence was defined as a clonotype. Clonotypes were aligned to IMGT TRBV, TRBD and TRBJ reference segments using MiTCR v1.1. Only V-J combinations with frequency above 0.0001, covering about 99% of repertoires, were analysed. A TCS score was defined as the ratio between F50 (clonal expansion) and ExV (chaos), using BLOSUM62-based TCRdist between CDR3 peptides within each V-J. Welch's t-statistics and random forest reduced roughly 540 V-J features to 13, which were used in a naive Bayes classifier (R e1071). TCRdb ran its own pipeline on the public reads, namely fastp trimming at Q25 and MiXCR clone calling, and kept in-frame beta chains. Identical CDR3 proteins give one entry, which carries the most common genes and DNA. V and J calls and clone size were set by TCRdb, not the authors. Recorded for this sample are around 500,000 distinct CDR3 sequences; around 16% of them occurred a single time. The ten largest clonotypes hold 25% to 35% of the sample.

As to this clonotype: What this receptor recognizes is not known. Base qualities are not provided; no much larger clone lies one nucleotide away.

Moderately to severely active disease, a Clinical Activity Score of at least 3, a NOSPECS grade of at least 4, and a duration under 3 months were present in ophthalmopathy patients. Patients with uncontrolled infections, other autoimmune diseases, pregnancy or lactation were excluded. Diagnoses were based on clinical symptoms, serum thyroxine and TRAb, thyroid ultrasound and orbital computed tomography. PBMCs were isolated from more than 9 ml of fresh peripheral blood by Ficoll-Paque density gradient centrifugation. Trizol reagent was used to extract total RNA, and RNA quality was then checked on an Agilent 2100 Bioanalyzer.

Specimen: blood. The sequence came from a woman aged 25 to 39 with Graves' ophthalmopathy. The chain joins TRBV12-3 or TRBV12-4 to TRBJ1-5, with no confidently assigned D gene. The DNA reads as follows: TGTGCCAGCAGTCGGGCCCCCTATAGCAATCAGCCCCAGCATTTT. This yields the protein CASSRAPYSNQPQHF.